The 18 T cell receptor beta chains below all came from one sample that was sequenced in a study of blood T cell repertoires in COVID-19. Profiled with immunoSEQ multiplex PCR; TCRdb holds only in-frame clones, not every one. The sample yields fewer than 650,000 clones, about 89% seen once. Source material: peripheral blood. All receptors come from a woman aged 45-60 years with COVID-19, enrolled during active disease.

This clone was picked up a small number of times. Other nucleotide sequences from this sample produce the same CDR3. The rearrangement links TRBV11-2 to TRBJ2-2; 11 positions agree with TRBD2. The CDR3 runs 16 residues. The germline V gene encodes CDR1 SGHAT and CDR2 FQNNGV. V dropped 5 bases and J dropped 4; count of bases not matched to a gene: 6. The CDR3 sequence is CASSPRLAGGTGELFF. The CDR3 coding sequence is TGTGCCAGCAGCCCCCGCCTAGCGGGGGGCACCGGGGAGCTGTTTTTT.

The rearrangement joins TRBV4-2 to TRBJ2-2; maybe TRBD1 (5 bases). This CDR3 spans 17 amino acids. V dropped 0 bases and J dropped 5 bases, with 16 bases sitting between them. Per the germline V gene, CDR1 is LGHNA and CDR2 is YNFKEQ. CDR3 coding DNA: TGTGCCAGCAGCCAAGAGGGCGACAGTGCAGATACCGGGGAGCTGTTTTTT. Translating gives CASSQEGDSADTGELFF.

This chain joins TRBV4-2 and TRBJ1-2, with D unclear. The CDR3 loop spans 14 amino acids. Per the germline V gene, CDR1 is LGHNA and CDR2 is YNFKEQ. Trimming left V 4 bases short and J 6 bases short, with 15 bases between. Written as DNA, the CDR3 is TGTGCCAGCAGCCCCGAACCAGAGGAGGATGGCTACACCTTC. It encodes CASSPEPEEDGYTF.

A note on this clone: This specimen includes other DNA sequences encoding the same CDR3. The chain employs TRBV4-1 and TRBJ2-7; TRBD1 agrees at 7 bases. Trimming cost V 1 base and J 4 bases; bases outside gene matches: 4. This CDR3 is built from 14 residues. Germline V lookup: CDR1 MGHRA, CDR2 YSYEKL. Here the CDR3 DNA reads TGCGCCAGCAGCCAAGGAGACAGGGCTTACGAGCAGTACTTC. It codes for CASSQGDRAYEQYF.

This clone was detected once. The chain uses TRBV18 and TRBJ1-3; TRBD1 might be the D (6 bases). This CDR3 spans 15 amino acids. CDR1 is KGHSH and CDR2 is LQKENI in the germline V gene. Trimming took off 6 bases at V and 1 base at J, with 13 bases between the two ends. The CDR3 protein is CASSPDRTSGNTIYF. The CDR3 nucleotides read TGTGCCAGCTCTCCAGACAGGACTTCTGGAAACACCATATATTTT. Together with reference TRBV18 and TRBJ1-3, the CDR3 gives the full variable domain: NAGVMQNPRHLVRRRGQEARLRCSPMKGHSHVYWYRQLPEEGLKFMVYLQKENIIDESGMPKERFSAEFPKEGPSILRIQQVVRGDSAAYFCASSPDRTSGNTIYFGEGSWLTVV.

J is TRBJ1-1 and V is TRBV30; D perhaps matches TRBD1 (5 bases). Germline values: CDR1 GTSNPN, CDR2 SVGIG (reference sequence). V was shortened by 4 bases and J by 3 bases, with 12 bases between the two germline ends. This CDR3 contains 13 residues. CDR3 nucleotides: TGTGCCTGGACCCGGGGGGGGGACACTGAAGCTTTCTTT. This translates into CAWTRGGDTEAFF.

The rearrangement uses TRBV5-1 and TRBJ2-3, with a tentative D call TRBD2 (6 bases). Trimming removed 0 bases from V and 1 base from J, with 9 bases in between. Looked up from germline, CDR1 is SGHRS and CDR2 is YFSETQ. The CDR3 has 15 residues. The CDR3 is CASSLGSSGTDTQYF. The CDR3 DNA follows: TGCGCCAGCAGCTTGGGTTCTAGCGGCACAGATACGCAGTATTTT.

J is TRBJ1-4 and V is TRBV5-4, with 8 bases identical to TRBD1. V dropped 3 bases and J dropped 0; count of bases not matched to a gene: 4. The CDR3 is 16 amino acids. Germline lookup yields CDR1 SGHNT and CDR2 YYREEE (reference sequence). CDR3 amino acids: CASSSTGDSTNEKLFF. The CDR3 region has the DNA TGTGCCAGCAGCTCGACAGGGGATTCAACTAATGAAAAACTGTTTTTT.

The chain employs TRBV4-2 and TRBJ1-2, with a possible D match to TRBD1 (6 bases). The CDR3 has 16 amino acids. V shed 4 bases and J shed 0 bases, with 15 bases lying between them. Germline V gives CDR1 LGHNA, CDR2 YNFKEQ. This CDR3 reads CASSRSGQLTNYGYTF. In DNA, the CDR3 is TGTGCCAGCAGCCGGTCCGGACAGCTAACTAACTATGGCTACACCTTC.

This rearrangement joins TRBV7-9 to TRBJ1-1; D unclear. The CDR3 has 13 residues. Germline lookup yields CDR1 SEHNR and CDR2 FQNEAQ (reference sequence). V lost 5 bases, J lost 6 bases, and 13 bases lay in between. This CDR3 is CASSALVLAEAFF. In nucleotides, the CDR3 is TGTGCCAGCAGCGCCCTAGTACTTGCTGAAGCTTTCTTT.

The chain is built from TRBV28 and TRBJ1-2; perhaps TRBD1 as D (5 bases). This CDR3 is built from 12 residues. The germline V gene encodes CDR1 MDHEN and CDR2 SYDVKM. Between the trimmed V and J ends, which lost 4 bases and 9 bases, there was a span of 12 bases. This CDR3 is CASSSSTDRYTF. The CDR3, as DNA: TGTGCCAGCAGTTCCTCGACAGATCGCTACACCTTC.

This clone showed up just once. J is TRBJ1-4 and V is TRBV9, with TRBD1 matching 10 bases. The germline gives CDR1 SGDLS, CDR2 YYNGEE. The CDR3 covers 15 residues. V was pared by 4 bases and J by 7 bases, with 7 bases of the junction left unmatched. The CDR3 region is CASSTGQGKGEKLFF. CDR3 nucleotide sequence: TGTGCCAGCAGCACGGGACAGGGGAAGGGTGAAAAACTGTTTTTT.

This rearrangement joins TRBV28 to TRBJ1-4, with 7 nucleotides matching TRBD1. The CDR3 extends over 14 amino acids. From germline, CDR1 is MDHEN and CDR2 SYDVKM. The V segment lost 8 bases and the J segment 8 bases; nucleotides outside the gene matches: 11. The CDR3 spells CASGEQGTREKLFF. The DNA of the CDR3 is TGTGCCAGCGGGGAACAGGGGACTAGAGAAAAACTGTTTTTT.

The chain uses TRBV12-3 or TRBV12-4 and TRBJ2-7, with a possible D match to TRBD2 (5 bases). The CDR3 length is 12 residues. Deletions cut 3 bases from V and 12 bases from J, with 15 bases between. The CDR3 region is CASSFSGERLYF. The DNA of the CDR3 is TGTGCCAGCAGTTTCTCCGGGGAGCGTCTGTACTTC.

Only one count was recorded for this clone. The J gene is TRBJ1-5, the V gene TRBV28; D gene ambiguous. The CDR3 is 10 amino acids. Germline values: CDR1 MDHEN, CDR2 SYDVKM. The V end was cut by 7 bases, the J end by 7 bases, with 5 bases between. CDR3 protein: CASNRQPQHF. DNA for the CDR3: TGTGCCAGCAACCGGCAGCCCCAGCATTTT.

V is TRBV3-1 (or the pseudogene TRBV3-2) and J is TRBJ1-1, with unresolved D. The CDR3 runs to 15 residues. The V gene lost 4 bases and the J gene lost 0 bases, with 12 bases spanning the gap. Germline CDR1 is LGHDT and CDR2 is YNNKEL (reference sequence). The CDR3 protein is CASSPRLNLNTEAFF. The CDR3 DNA reads TGTGCCAGCAGCCCCAGGCTCAATTTGAACACTGAAGCTTTCTTT.

V and J are TRBV2 and TRBJ2-3, with 9 bases aligning to TRBD2. The CDR3 covers 16 residues. Germline V gene data show CDR1 as SNHLY and CDR2 as FYNNEI. The V gene end was trimmed by 4 bases and the J gene end by 3 bases; junction bases not matched to a gene: 8. The CDR3 here is CASSVPSSGDTDTQYF. The CDR3 DNA reads as TGTGCCAGCAGTGTCCCCTCTAGCGGGGATACAGATACGCAGTATTTT. Drawing the rest from reference TRBV2 and TRBJ2-3, the complete variable domain is EPEVTQTPSHQVTQMGQEVILRCVPISNHLYFYWYRQILGQKVEFLVSFYNNEISEKSEIFDDQFSVERPDGSNFTLKIRSTKLEDSAMYFCASSVPSSGDTDTQYFGPGTRLTVL.

V gene TRBV10-3 combines with J gene TRBJ2-1; 8 bases line up with TRBD2. Germline-derived CDR1 and CDR2 are ENHRY and SYGVKD. The trim removed 6 bases at V and 7 bases at J, leaving 14 bases unmatched. This CDR3 has 16 amino acids. The CDR3 region is CAISQVSGETGNEQFF. DNA for the CDR3: TGTGCCATCAGCCAAGTTAGCGGGGAAACGGGGAATGAGCAGTTCTTC.